This TCR beta chain was observed in a study of identical twins. Comment on this clonotype: The antigen is not known.

General observations from the study: Fewer insertions characterized abundant cord blood beta clonotypes, whereas memory repertoires showed none.

Template switching added a universal primer binding site, and final cDNA carried unique molecular identifiers. MiXCR, applied by TCRdb to the 5' RACE reads, yields one record per CDR3 protein. The data show 470,000 or so distinct CDR3 sequences, 20% to 30% seen once. The CDR3 is 14 residues long. V shed 1 base, J shed 9 bases, and the junction held 7 bases outside the gene matches. Germline CDR1 reads SGHTA; CDR2 reads FQGTGA. These data are also associated with another study on T cells expressing NK-cell markers. From that study: In sorted CD3+CD56+NKG2C+, CD3+CD56+NKG2C- and CD3+CD56-NKG2C+ T cells, TCR beta repertoires were obtained. In several donors, dominant clonotypes made up about 28.3-65% of CD3+CD56-NKG2C+ cells.

The sample comprised CD4+ T cells sorted from blood. This sequence joins TRBV7-3 and TRBJ1-2, with TRBD1 matching over 8 bases. The TCR comes from a woman aged 18-29 years in good health. The CDR3 sequence is CASSLNPGGASYTF. The CDR3, as DNA: TGTGCCAGCAGCTTAAATCCAGGGGGCGCGAGCTACACCTTC.